The clone carrying this T cell receptor (beta chain) was seen at least ten times. V was clipped by 7 bases and J by 3 bases; unmatched bases: 8. The CDR3 totals 14 residues. As it was prepared, the TCRbeta library received unique molecular identifiers. Via MiXCR, TCRdb re-called the PCR reads, giving one row per CDR3 protein. This sample has some 400,000 distinct CDR3 sequences, with roughly 21% found just once. The data stem from a study of T-cell reconstitution after alpha-beta-depleted transplantation in children. The genes are TRBV12-3 or TRBV12-4 and TRBJ2-7; 8 bases match TRBD2. This material consisted of PBMCs from the stem cell graft donor, taken from the stem cell graft. The receptor comes from a human donor who donated a stem cell graft to a child with acute myeloid leukemia. The DNA for the CDR3 is TGTGCCAGCACCCGTGGACTAGCAAACTACGAGCAGTACTTC. Protein product: CASTRGLANYEQYF.